These 14 T cell receptor beta chains were all obtained from the same sample, sequenced in a study of cytomegalovirus exposure and HLA in healthy donors. The PCR employed 60 Vbeta primers together with 13 Jbeta primers. Clones were read by immunoSEQ multiplex PCR, and TCRdb kept only the in-frame ones, dropping some. The sample holds over 70,000 clones, 70% to 85% seen once. Input material: PBMCs. The receptors were gathered from a man aged 50-59 years in good health and CMV-seropositive.

The chain couples TRBV5-1 to TRBJ2-1; TRBD2 matches at 8 bases. The CDR3 spans 15 residues. CDR1 and CDR2 from the germline V gene are SGHRS and YFSETQ. Losses at the gene ends were 2 bases for V and 2 bases for J; bases not matched to a gene: 3. The CDR3 region has the DNA TGCGCCAGCAGCTTTAGCGGGATAACCTACAATGAGCAGTTCTTC. It encodes CASSFSGITYNEQFF. The full variable domain, with the rest looked up from reference TRBV5-1 and TRBJ2-1, is KAGVTQTPRYLIKTRGQQVTLSCSPISGHRSVSWYQQTPGQGLQFLFEYFSETQRNKGNFPGRFSGRQFSNSRSEMNVSTLELGDSALYLCASSFSGITYNEQFFGPGTRLTVL.

The chain is built from TRBV27 and TRBJ1-1; 9 bases match TRBD1. The V gene end was trimmed by 4 bases and the J gene end by 5 bases; junction bases not matched to a gene: 14. Germline V gene sequence: CDR1 MNHEY, CDR2 SMNVEV (reference sequence). This CDR3 spans 17 amino acids. The CDR3: CASSSLGQGMTETEAFF. DNA for the CDR3: TGTGCCAGCAGTTCCCTTGGACAGGGGATGACGGAAACTGAAGCTTTCTTT.

V and J are TRBV7-9 and TRBJ1-2, with D tentatively TRBD1 (5 bases). Trimming left V 1 base short and J 5 bases short, with 11 bases between. Germline assignment: CDR1 SEHNR and CDR2 FQNEAQ (reference sequence). This CDR3 region has 14 residues. CDR3 sequence (DNA): TGTGCCAGCAGCTTAGAGGGACTTAAGTATGGCTACACCTTC. Residues: CASSLEGLKYGYTF. Looking up the rest from reference TRBV7-9 and TRBJ1-2 gives the full variable domain: DTGVSQNPRHKITKRGQNVTFRCDPISEHNRLYWYRQTLGQGPEFLTYFQNEAQLEKSRLLSDRFSAERPKGSFSTLEIQRTEQGDSAMYLCASSLEGLKYGYTFGSGTRLTVV.

The rearrangement links TRBV7-8 to TRBJ1-1, with D perhaps TRBD1 (5 bases). Trimming took off 0 bases at V and 5 bases at J, with 13 bases between the two ends. CDR1 and CDR2 from the germline V gene are SGHVS and FQNEAQ. CDR3 length equals 15 residues. CDR3 bases: TGTGCCAGCAGCTTAGCCCTGGGGGGGGTTACTGAAGCTTTCTTT. Amino acid sequence: CASSLALGGVTEAFF.

This chain joins TRBV10-3 and TRBJ2-7; TRBD2 aligns across 13 bases. The CDR3 has 15 amino acids. The V and J ends lost 5 bases and 2 bases, in that order; junction bases with no gene match: 3. Germline CDR1 and CDR2: ENHRY and SYGVKD. The CDR3 protein is CAISPGLAGPYEQYF. The DNA for the CDR3 is TGTGCCATCAGTCCGGGACTAGCGGGACCCTACGAGCAGTACTTC.

The rearrangement joins TRBV18 to TRBJ2-1; tentatively, D is TRBD1 (6 bases). Germline loops: CDR1 KGHSH, CDR2 LQKENI. CDR3 length: 15 residues. V was trimmed by 0 bases and J by 7 bases, leaving 13 bases between them. DNA of the CDR3: TGTGCCAGCTCACCACCGGCCCGACAGGAGAATGAGCAGTTCTTC. Its protein is CASSPPARQENEQFF.

The table lists this clone with a few counts. The rearrangement links TRBV19 to TRBJ1-4; TRBD1 matches at 7 bases. The CDR3 sequence is 15 residues long. The J segment lost 8 bases and the V segment lost 3 bases, leaving 9 bases of the junction unmatched. CDR1 is LNHDA, CDR2 SQIVND, per germline (reference sequence). The CDR3 here is CASSMGRDRREKLFF. As DNA, the CDR3 is TGTGCCAGTAGTATGGGCCGGGACAGAAGAGAAAAACTGTTTTTT.

This clone appeared once. The chain uses TRBV2 and TRBJ1-2, with 7 bases fitting TRBD1. The CDR3 loop spans 13 amino acids. J lost 7 bases, V lost 6 bases, and 8 bases had no gene match. CDR1 SNHLY and CDR2 FYNNEI come from the germline V gene. The CDR3 DNA is TGTGCCAGCAGAGCCGGGACAGTCTCTGGCTACACCTTC. Translated, it gives CASRAGTVSGYTF.

Turning to this clone: One end of the junction fails to match germline, which may point to a read error. V is TRBV7-9 and J is TRBJ2-4; TRBD2 might be the D (6 bases). CDR3 length equals 18 residues. CDR1 and CDR2 (germline): SEHNR, FQNEAQ (reference sequence). This CDR3 is CSSSSSGTPPGALNIQYF. The CDR3 nucleotides read TGTTCCAGCAGCTCATCCGGGACTCCCCCTGGCGCGTTAAACATTCAGTACTTC. The complete variable domain, with remaining parts taken from reference TRBV7-9 and TRBJ2-4, reads DTGVSQNPRHKITKRGQNVTFRCDPISEHNRLYWYRQTLGQGPEFLTYFQNEAQLEKSRLLSDRFSAERPKGSFSTLEIQRTEQGDSAMYLCSSSSSGTPPGALNIQYFGAGTRLSVL.

The V and J genes are TRBV5-8 and TRBJ1-5, with 10 bases matching TRBD1. The CDR3 extends over 16 amino acids. The ends lost 4 bases at V and 5 bases at J; junction bases unmatched: 9. Germline V gene sequence: CDR1 SGHTS, CDR2 YDEGEE. CDR3 sequence reads: CASSQRDRGTDQPQHF. In nucleotides, the CDR3 is TGTGCCAGCAGCCAGAGGGACAGGGGAACAGATCAGCCCCAGCATTTT.

The chain has TRBV10-2 and TRBJ1-6; no definite D call. The germline V and J ends were trimmed by 6 bases and 0 bases, with 3 bases remaining between them. The CDR3 length is 13 residues. CDR1 and CDR2 (germline): WSHSY, SAAADI. The CDR3 loop is CASRSSYNSPLHF. The CDR3 nucleotides are TGCGCCAGCAGGAGCTCCTATAATTCACCCCTCCACTTT.

V usage is TRBV10-3 and J usage is TRBJ2-5; the match to TRBD2 covers 7 bases. Germline V gene data show CDR1 as ENHRY and CDR2 as SYGVKD. The CDR3 is made up of 17 amino acids. V dropped 2 bases and J dropped 2; count of bases not matched to a gene: 11. CDR3 in amino acids: CAISEVSTSREQETQYF. The CDR3 DNA reads as TGTGCCATCAGTGAGGTATCGACTAGCAGAGAACAAGAGACCCAGTACTTC.

V gene TRBV30 combines with J gene TRBJ1-1, with a weak D call TRBD1 (5 bases). The ends were cut back, 4 bases at V and 0 bases at J, with 12 bases in the middle. The CDR3 is 14 amino acids. In germline, CDR1 is GTSNPN, CDR2 SVGIG (reference sequence). In DNA, the CDR3 is TGTGCCTGGATTAGGGGTAGTTTGAACACTGAAGCTTTCTTT. Its protein is CAWIRGSLNTEAFF.

The rearrangement joins TRBV7-8 to TRBJ2-5; 14 nucleotides align to TRBD2. The end of the DNA aligns better with TRBJ2-7, so the J call may be wrong. Germline V CDR1 and CDR2: SGHVS, FQNEAQ. The CDR3 has 18 amino acids. The CDR3 sequence: CASSPYQGTSGSLYEQYF. As DNA, the CDR3 is TGTGCCAGCAGCCCATACCAAGGGACTAGCGGGAGTCTCTACGAGCAGTACTTC.